One sample yielded the 26 T cell receptor beta chains listed below, sequenced in a study of blood T cell repertoires in COVID-19. The repertoire was sequenced with immunoSEQ multiplex PCR; TCRdb's copy has only in-frame clones and lacks some. Of around 250,000 clones listed, around 86% are singletons. The sample consisted of peripheral blood. These receptors originate from a woman over 75 with COVID-19, enrolled during active disease.

This clone was observed a handful of times. This chain joins TRBV28 and TRBJ1-4; 9 nucleotides agree with TRBD1. The germline gives CDR1 MDHEN, CDR2 SYDVKM. The CDR3 covers 12 residues. Trimming cost V 3 bases and J 15 bases; bases outside gene matches: 5. The CDR3 region is CASSFAGTGLFF. The CDR3 DNA sequence: TGTGCCAGCAGTTTTGCCGGGACAGGGTTGTTTTTT.

The chain recombines TRBV5-1 with TRBJ2-5, with D possibly matching TRBD1 (5 bases). CDR1 is SGHRS and CDR2 is YFSETQ in the germline V gene. V dropped 1 base and J dropped 5 bases, with 12 bases sitting between them. There are 14 residues in the CDR3. The CDR3 reads CASSLSGNGETQYF. CDR3 in DNA: TGCGCCAGCAGCTTGTCAGGGAATGGGGAGACCCAGTACTTC.

The J gene is TRBJ2-3, the V gene TRBV19, with TRBD1 as a possible D gene (6 bases). The CDR3 loop spans 14 amino acids. Trimming left V 2 bases short and J 5 bases short, with 11 bases between. Per the germline V gene, CDR1 is LNHDA and CDR2 is SQIVND (reference sequence). CDR3 sequence: CASSIKDSEDTQYF. CDR3 coding DNA: TGTGCCAGTAGTATAAAGGACAGCGAAGATACGCAGTATTTT.

The rearrangement links TRBV2 to TRBJ2-4; 7 bases fit TRBD1. The CDR3 contains 17 residues. Germline trimming cut 2 bases from V and 0 bases from J; bases unmatched to any gene: 7. CDR1 and CDR2 from the germline V gene are SNHLY and FYNNEI. DNA for the CDR3: TGTGCCAGCAGTGAATTTAAGGGACAGCTAGCCAAAAACATTCAGTACTTC. This codes for CASSEFKGQLAKNIQYF.

This clone was counted a few times. The rearrangement links TRBV6-2 or TRBV6-3 to TRBJ1-2; TRBD1 agrees at 12 bases. CDR3 length: 15 amino acids. V lost 6 bases, J lost 5 bases, and 7 bases stayed unmatched. Germline V gene sequence: CDR1 MNHEY, CDR2 SVGEGT. The CDR3 DNA sequence: TGTGCCAGCAGCACGCCGGGACAGGGGGCGTATGGCTACACCTTC. This translates into CASSTPGQGAYGYTF.

The chain has TRBV11-2 and TRBJ2-7; possible D gene TRBD2, 7 bases. V gave up 5 bases and J gave up 4 bases, with 18 bases separating them. Germline CDR1 is SGHAT and CDR2 is FQNNGV. This CDR3 spans 15 amino acids. The CDR3 reads CASSRAGRGGYEQYV. In DNA, the CDR3 is TGTGCCAGCAGCCGTGCAGGCAGGGGAGGGTACGAGCAGTACGTC.

J is TRBJ2-5 and V is TRBV28; maybe TRBD2 (5 bases). V shed 7 bases and J shed 5 bases, with 8 bases lying between them. Germline CDR1 and CDR2: MDHEN and SYDVKM. The CDR3 runs to 11 residues. CDR3 in DNA: TGTGCCAGCATTAGGAGGGAGACCCAGTACTTC. Its translation is CASIRRETQYF.

The chain recombines TRBV3-1 (or the pseudogene TRBV3-2) with TRBJ2-5; D might be TRBD2 (5 bases). Germline V CDR1 and CDR2: LGHDT, YNNKEL (reference sequence). V lost 3 bases, J lost 4 bases, and 15 bases lay in between. The CDR3 length is 15 residues. The CDR3 region is CASSHLTGWGETQYF. For the CDR3, the DNA is TGTGCCAGCAGCCACTTGACGGGGTGGGGAGAGACCCAGTACTTC.

This chain connects TRBV20-1 to TRBJ1-2; D unresolved. The germline gives CDR1 DFQATT, CDR2 SNEGSKA (reference sequence). The CDR3 spans 11 residues. Between the trimmed V and J ends, which lost 8 bases and 2 bases, there was a span of 9 bases. CDR3 in amino acids: CSTGLNYGYTF. The CDR3 bases are TGCAGTACCGGGTTGAACTATGGCTACACCTTC.

This clone was detected once. V is TRBV30 and J is TRBJ2-1, with 10 bases matching TRBD1. The ends lost 1 base at V and 7 bases at J; junction bases unmatched: 1. The CDR3 sequence is 13 residues long. Germline V gene data show CDR1 as GTSNPN and CDR2 as SVGIG (reference sequence). The CDR3 loop is CAWSGQGANEQFF. CDR3 DNA: TGTGCCTGGAGTGGACAGGGGGCGAATGAGCAGTTCTTC.

The V call is TRBV19, the J call TRBJ1-3; a weak D match, TRBD1 (5 bases). The CDR3 extends over 17 amino acids. Germline CDR1 LNHDA, CDR2 SQIVND (reference sequence). Trimming left V 3 bases short and J 2 bases short, with 17 bases between. The CDR3 protein is CASSMAREGSTGNTIYF. The CDR3 DNA reads TGTGCCAGTAGTATGGCCAGGGAGGGGAGCACTGGAAACACCATATATTTT.

This clone has just one count. V and J are TRBV27 and TRBJ2-7; maybe TRBD2 (6 bases). This CDR3 contains 13 residues. The V end lost 6 bases, the J end lost 6 bases, and 15 bases lay between the germline ends. The germline V gene has CDR1 MNHEY and CDR2 SMNVEV (reference sequence). The CDR3 DNA is TGTGCCAGCAGGGGGACTCACCCTGGCGAGCAGTACGTC. Translation gives CASRGTHPGEQYV.

V and J are TRBV6-2 or TRBV6-3 and TRBJ2-7, with 11 bases aligning to TRBD2. V was clipped by 6 bases and J by 4 bases; unmatched bases: 17. CDR3 size: 18 residues. Germline CDR1 is MNHEY and CDR2 is SVGEGT. CDR3 region: CASSRPGLAAPLTYEQYV. In DNA, the CDR3 is TGTGCCAGCAGCCGGCCGGGACTAGCGGCTCCACTCACTTACGAGCAGTACGTC.

The chain carries TRBV4-3 and TRBJ1-2; 9 bases are a match to TRBD1. CDR3 size: 14 residues. CDR1 and CDR2 (germline): LGHNA, YSLEER. V gave up 3 bases and J gave up 6 bases; unmatched junction bases: 5. CDR3 region: CASSQHTGGNGYTF. In nucleotides, the CDR3 is TGCGCCAGCAGCCAGCATACAGGGGGCAATGGCTACACCTTC.

The CDR3, as DNA: TGTGCCAGCAGCTTAGCACCCAGGGTGGAGACCCAGTACTTC. It codes for CASSLAPRVETQYF. J is TRBJ2-5 and V is TRBV7-2, with D perhaps matching TRBD1 (5 bases). The germline V and J ends were trimmed by 0 bases and 5 bases, with 10 bases remaining between them. This CDR3 is built from 14 residues. CDR1 and CDR2 from the germline V gene are SGHTA and FQGNSA.

The gene calls are TRBV5-1 and TRBJ1-1; a weak D match, TRBD1 (6 bases). Germline lookup yields CDR1 SGHRS and CDR2 YFSETQ. The CDR3 is 14 residues long. Trimming took 5 bases from V and 8 from J, leaving 19 bases between them. CDR3 DNA sequence: TGCGCCAGCAGTCCGAACACAGGGCCGGGAGAAGCTTTCTTT. Residues: CASSPNTGPGEAFF.

This rearrangement joins TRBV18 to TRBJ1-1, with D tentatively TRBD1 (5 bases). The CDR3 runs 15 residues. Germline assignment: CDR1 KGHSH and CDR2 LQKENI. With 2 bases removed from V and 1 base from J, the gap between germline ends came to 11 bases. This chain's CDR3 is CASSPRGTANTEAFF. For the CDR3, the DNA is TGTGCCAGCTCACCAAGGGGAACAGCGAACACTGAAGCTTTCTTT.

The chain is built from TRBV7-2 and TRBJ1-5; D gene unclear. This CDR3 is 14 amino acids long. Trimming shortened V by 5 bases and J by 2 bases, and 10 bases separated the two germline ends. Germline loops: CDR1 SGHTA, CDR2 FQGNSA. The CDR3 nucleotides read TGTGCCAGCAGCGTAGAATATGGCAATCAGCCCCAGCATTTT. Protein sequence: CASSVEYGNQPQHF.

The chain joins TRBV7-9 to TRBJ2-3; D possibly corresponds to TRBD1 (5 bases). This CDR3 is 14 amino acids long. Germline V gene data show CDR1 as SEHNR and CDR2 as FQNEAQ (reference sequence). The V gene lost 0 bases and the J gene lost 2 bases, with 6 bases spanning the gap. As DNA, the CDR3 is TGTGCCAGCAGCTTAGCGGGGCCCACAGATACGCAGTATTTT. Translated, it gives CASSLAGPTDTQYF.

The J gene is TRBJ1-1, the V gene TRBV7-3, with a weak D call TRBD1 (6 bases). Germline V gene lookup returns CDR1 SGHTA and CDR2 FQGTGA. The CDR3 has 15 amino acids. V lost 3 bases and J 2 bases, leaving 13 bases between the germline ends. DNA for the CDR3: TGTGCCAGCAGCTTGTTCCAGGGGCCCAACACTGAAGCTTTCTTT. It codes for CASSLFQGPNTEAFF.

The chain carries TRBV5-6 and TRBJ2-5, with 9 bases lining up with TRBD2. CDR3 length: 19 residues. Trimming removed 4 bases from V and 2 bases from J; junction bases left unmatched: 18. From germline, CDR1 is SGHDT and CDR2 YYEEEE. CDR3 protein: CASSLLQGSSGEDQETQYF. The CDR3 DNA reads TGTGCCAGCAGCCTCTTGCAGGGATCTAGCGGGGAGGATCAAGAGACCCAGTACTTC.

This clone was counted once. The chain has TRBV7-2 and TRBJ2-7; TRBD1 is a possible D gene (6 bases). Germline V gives CDR1 SGHTA, CDR2 FQGNSA. V was shortened by 5 bases and J by 3 bases, with 14 bases between the two germline ends. CDR3 length: 14 residues. The CDR3 DNA follows: TGTGCCAGCAGCATTGGACAGAAATACTACGAGCAGTACTTC. Translating gives CASSIGQKYYEQYF.

The table lists this clone with a few counts. The V call is TRBV6-5, the J call TRBJ1-3, with a weak D call TRBD1 (5 bases). V lost 6 bases, J lost 2 bases, and 11 bases lay in between. The germline CDR1 and CDR2 sequences are MNHEY and SVGAGI. The CDR3 is 14 residues long. The CDR3 coding sequence is TGTGCCAGCAGCAGGGATAGAACTGGAAACACCATATATTTT. It codes for CASSRDRTGNTIYF.

The sample holds a few counts of this clone. The CDR3 here is CASSESAGGVSNGYTF. The CDR3 region has the DNA TGTGCCAGCAGTGAATCTGCAGGGGGCGTTTCGAATGGCTACACCTTC. The rearrangement links TRBV2 to TRBJ1-2; TRBD1 agrees at 8 bases. The V gene end was trimmed by 2 bases and the J gene end by 6 bases; junction bases not matched to a gene: 11. The CDR3 covers 16 residues. Germline CDR1 is SNHLY and CDR2 is FYNNEI.

The chain links TRBV28 to TRBJ1-5; D remains ambiguous. Germline lookup yields CDR1 MDHEN and CDR2 SYDVKM. The CDR3 has 12 residues. V lost 7 bases, J lost 4 bases, and 8 bases lay in between. CDR3 in DNA: TGTGCCAGCAAACAGTCTAATCAGCCCCAGCATTTT. Translating gives CASKQSNQPQHF.

This clone was seen more than once but under ten times. The chain uses TRBV7-9 and TRBJ1-3; D is ambiguous. Germline CDR1 and CDR2: SEHNR and FQNEAQ (reference sequence). V dropped 2 bases and J dropped 8 bases, with 10 bases sitting between them. CDR3 size: 13 residues. This chain's CDR3 is CASSLHPLDTIYF. The CDR3, as DNA: TGTGCCAGCAGCTTACACCCCCTAGACACCATATATTTT.